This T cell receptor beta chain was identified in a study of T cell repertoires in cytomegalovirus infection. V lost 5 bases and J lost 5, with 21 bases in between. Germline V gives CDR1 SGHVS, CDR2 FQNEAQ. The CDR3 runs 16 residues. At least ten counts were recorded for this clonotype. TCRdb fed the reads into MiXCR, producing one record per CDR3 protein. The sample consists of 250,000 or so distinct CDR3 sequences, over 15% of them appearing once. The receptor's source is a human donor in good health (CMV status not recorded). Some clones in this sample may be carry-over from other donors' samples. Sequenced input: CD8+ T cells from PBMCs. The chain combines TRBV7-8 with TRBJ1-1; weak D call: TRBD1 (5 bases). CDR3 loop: CASSPLLWGVWTEAFF. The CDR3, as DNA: TGTGCCAGCAGCCCCTTACTGTGGGGGGTATGGACTGAAGCTTTCTTT.